This entry lists 7 T cell receptor beta chains sequenced from one sample in a study of T cells in Graves' hyperthyroidism and ophthalmopathy. The source material, RNA transcripts, was used to amplify TCR beta CDR3 regions. First-round RT-PCR of the TCR CDR3 relied on the HTBI primer set. TCRdb analysed the multiplex PCR reads with MiXCR anew, one entry per CDR3 protein. The sample records more than 300,000 distinct CDR3 sequences, 17% being singletons. The specimen sequenced was blood. These receptors all stem from a woman between 25 and 40 years old with Graves' hyperthyroidism that later progressed to Graves' ophthalmopathy.

This clonotype was observed many times. The V call is TRBV2, the J call TRBJ2-1; TRBD1 aligns across 8 bases. There are 15 residues in the CDR3. Germline lookup yields CDR1 SNHLY and CDR2 FYNNEI. The trim removed 10 bases at V and 2 bases at J, leaving 10 bases unmatched. For the CDR3, the DNA is TGTGCCATCACCCGACAGGGGAGGACCTACAATGAGCAGTTCTTC. Translated, it gives CAITRQGRTYNEQFF.

This clonotype was observed a single time. The rearrangement links TRBV10-3 to TRBJ1-6; TRBD1 is a possible D gene (6 bases). Germline V gene data show CDR1 as ENHRY and CDR2 as SYGVKD. Trimming cost V 4 bases and J 6 bases, with 13 bases left between them. The CDR3 spans 15 residues. The CDR3 spells CAISASGTPNSPLHF. In DNA form, the CDR3 reads TGTGCCATCAGTGCCTCCGGGACACCTAATTCACCCCTCCACTTT.

This clonotype was recorded at least ten times. The chain carries TRBV12-3 or TRBV12-4 and TRBJ1-5; maybe TRBD1 (6 bases). The V end was cut by 6 bases, the J end by 1 base, with 10 bases between. This CDR3 has 14 amino acids. The CDR3 loop is CASRLTGSNQPQHF. CDR3 sequence (DNA): TGTGCCAGCAGGTTGACAGGAAGCAATCAGCCCCAGCATTTT.

Ten or more counts support this clonotype. This chain connects TRBV20-1 to TRBJ1-3; unclear D gene. Germline V gene data show CDR1 as DFQATT and CDR2 as SNEGSKA (reference sequence). Trimming took 5 bases from V and 3 from J, leaving 11 bases between them. The CDR3 has 13 residues. Written as DNA, the CDR3 is TGCAGTGCTGGACGGAAGGGTGGAAACACCATATATTTT. Its protein product is CSAGRKGGNTIYF.

This clonotype appeared many times. The chain combines TRBV4-1 with TRBJ1-1, with 7 bases that match TRBD1. V trimming: 2 bases; J trimming: 4 bases; junction bases outside the gene matches: 10. CDR1 MGHRA and CDR2 YSYEKL come from the germline V gene. The CDR3 is made up of 16 amino acids. As DNA, the CDR3 is TGCGCCAGCAGCCAAAATAGGGACAGTTCTTTCACTGAAGCTTTCTTT. Its translation: CASSQNRDSSFTEAFF.

This clonotype was picked up many times. The chain couples TRBV11-2 to TRBJ2-7, with TRBD1 identical over 7 bases. Germline CDR1 is SGHAT and CDR2 is FQNNGV. V lost 5 bases and J lost 4; bases outside the gene matches: 5. The CDR3 has 13 residues. The CDR3 region is CASSHGTAYEQYF. DNA for the CDR3: TGTGCCAGCAGCCACGGGACAGCATACGAGCAGTACTTC.

This clonotype turned up a few times. The rearrangement uses TRBV28 and TRBJ1-2; D is unresolved. Germline V lookup: CDR1 MDHEN, CDR2 SYDVKM. V was pared by 3 bases and J by 4 bases, with 12 bases between. This CDR3 has 14 amino acids. CDR3 sequence (DNA): TGTGCCAGCAGTTTCTCCCTGCCTATCTATGGCTACACCTTC. Amino acid sequence: CASSFSLPIYGYTF.